Sequencing of this T cell receptor beta chain was carried out in a study of response to subunit inactivated influenza vaccine. Study results and limitations: It was the authors' suggestion that each seasonal influenza vaccination recruits few new T cells.

TCRdb used MiXCR to reprocess the RT-PCR reads, holding one entry per CDR3 protein. The sample yields 500,000 to 600,000 distinct CDR3 sequences, less than 10% seen once. V lost 1 base, J lost 2 bases, and 12 bases lay in between. The CDR3 is made up of 15 amino acids. Germline assignment: CDR1 MGHRA and CDR2 YSYEKL. The sample holds many counts of this clonotype. What it binds is not known. The clonotype was recovered from a man between 50 and 75 years old who received an inactivated influenza vaccine. This specimen was PBMCs from blood, taken roughly 24 months after vaccination. V usage is TRBV4-1 and J usage is TRBJ2-7; no clear D gene. CDR3 in DNA: TGCGCCAGCAGCCAAGCCTTCGTTGTCACCTACGAGCAGTACTTC. Protein: CASSQAFVVTYEQYF.